This T cell receptor (beta chain) was sequenced during a study of early T cells in non-severe SARS-CoV-2 infection. Using its own MiXCR run on the 5' RACE reads, TCRdb lists one record per CDR3 protein. The sample lists tens of thousands of distinct CDR3 sequences, approximately 4.1% occurring once. There are 12 residues in the CDR3. The germline gives CDR1 SEHNR, CDR2 FQNEAQ (reference sequence). Trimming cost V 7 bases and J 4 bases, with 9 bases left between them. Specimen: whole blood. This sequence was found in an adult who was a healthcare worker with PCR-confirmed SARS-CoV-2 infection or an uninfected control (not recorded which). The gene calls are TRBV7-9 and TRBJ2-3, with D tentatively TRBD2 (5 bases). The CDR3 DNA reads as TGTGCCAGCACCCCTAGCTCAGATACGCAGTATTTT. This encodes CASTPSSDTQYF. Combining the CDR3 with reference TRBV7-9 and TRBJ2-3 gives the whole variable domain DTGVSQNPRHKITKRGQNVTFRCDPISEHNRLYWYRQTLGQGPEFLTYFQNEAQLEKSRLLSDRFSAERPKGSFSTLEIQRTEQGDSAMYLCASTPSSDTQYFGPGTRLTVL.